One and the same sample provided the 8 T cell receptor beta chains below, sequenced in a study of human T cells and chemical hapten exposure. Using its own MiXCR run on the RACE reads, TCRdb lists one record per CDR3 protein. The sample contains 150,000 to 200,000 distinct CDR3 sequences, roughly 15% of which appear only once. Time point here: patch test 1, 2 weeks after DPC sensitization. Treatment: therapeutic diphenylcyclopropenone sensitization with weekly scalp DPC. The sequencing here drew on whole blood, taken in connection with sensitization to the hapten diphenylcyclopropenone (DPC). The receptors originated from a young woman with alopecia areata. Some clones in this sample may be carry-over from other donors' samples.

This clonotype was observed many times. The chain is built from TRBV27 and TRBJ1-1; the D is unclear. The germline CDR1 and CDR2 sequences are MNHEY and SMNVEV (reference sequence). Trimming took 2 bases from V and 4 from J, leaving 14 bases between them. The CDR3 is 15 amino acids. The CDR3 spells CASSLPGSPSTEAFF. Written as DNA, the CDR3 is TGTGCCAGCAGTTTACCAGGATCCCCTAGCACTGAAGCTTTCTTT.

The chain is built from TRBV12-3 or TRBV12-4 and TRBJ1-2; 8 bases line up with TRBD1. The CDR3 runs 16 residues. V shed 1 base, J shed 1 base, and the junction held 5 bases outside the gene matches. The CDR3 loop is CASSLGTGSRNYGYTF. CDR3 in DNA: TGTGCCAGCAGTTTAGGGACAGGGTCCCGTAACTATGGCTACACCTTC.

The sample holds many counts of this clonotype. The rearrangement joins TRBV2 to TRBJ2-2; D remains unclear. This CDR3 spans 13 amino acids. V dropped 4 bases and J dropped 2 bases, with 5 bases sitting between them. Germline CDR1 and CDR2: SNHLY and FYNNEI. CDR3 DNA: TGTGCCAGCAGTGTCACAAACACCGGGGAGCTGTTTTTT. Its protein is CASSVTNTGELFF.

The J gene is TRBJ2-5, the V gene TRBV6-2 or TRBV6-3, with a possible D match to TRBD1 (6 bases). The V gene's germline CDR1 is MNHEY and CDR2 SVGEGT. The CDR3 extends over 12 amino acids. The V and J ends lost 5 bases and 3 bases respectively, with 7 bases between them. DNA of the CDR3: TGTGCCAGCAGTCACAGGGAAGAGACCCAGTACTTC. Translating it yields CASSHREETQYF.

In this sample, this clonotype turned up a few times. The rearrangement links TRBV5-1 to TRBJ1-2, with a tentative D call TRBD1 (6 bases). Trimming left V 2 bases short and J 6 bases short, with 8 bases between. Germline CDR1 and CDR2: SGHRS and YFSETQ. CDR3 length equals 12 residues. As DNA, the CDR3 is TGCGCCAGCAGCTTATCAGGGGATGGCTACACCTTC. Translating gives CASSLSGDGYTF.

The rearrangement joins TRBV28 to TRBJ1-1, with TRBD1 as a possible D gene (5 bases). Per the germline V gene, CDR1 is MDHEN and CDR2 is SYDVKM. The CDR3 has 12 amino acids. V lost 5 bases, J lost 8 bases, and 12 bases lay in between. CDR3: CASSGDSPEAFF. CDR3 DNA: TGTGCCAGCAGTGGAGACAGCCCCGAAGCTTTCTTT.

Ten or more counts support this clonotype. The V and J genes are TRBV20-1 and TRBJ2-4; 7 nucleotides agree with TRBD2. Germline V CDR1 and CDR2: DFQATT, SNEGSKA (reference sequence). This CDR3 comprises 14 residues. V dropped 5 bases and J dropped 3; count of bases not matched to a gene: 7. CDR3 DNA: TGCAGTGCTGATGGGGGGGGAGTCAAAAACATTCAGTACTTC. This sequence encodes CSADGGGVKNIQYF.

This sequence joins TRBV3-1 and TRBJ2-1; 10 bases align to TRBD1. CDR1 is LGHDT and CDR2 is YNNKEL in the germline V gene (reference sequence). The CDR3 spans 14 residues. V lost 5 bases to trimming and J lost 9 bases; unmatched junction nucleotides: 7. For the CDR3, the DNA is TGTGCCAGCAGCACCAAGACAGGGGGCAGTGAGCAGTTCTTC. Protein sequence: CASSTKTGGSEQFF.